These 27 T cell receptor beta chains originate from one sample sequenced in a study of identical twins. MiXCR was run by TCRdb on the 5' RACE reads, yielding one entry per CDR3 protein. The sample lists about 210,000 distinct CDR3 sequences; around a tenth were seen once. The source material was memory (CD45RO+) T cells sorted from blood. These receptors came from a woman aged 18 to 35 in good health.

The chain joins TRBV20-1 to TRBJ2-7, with 9 bases identical to TRBD2. The V segment lost 6 bases and the J segment 7 bases; nucleotides outside the gene matches: 16. Germline CDR1 reads DFQATT; CDR2 reads SNEGSKA (reference sequence). There are 15 residues in the CDR3. CDR3 sequence (DNA): TGCAGTGCCAACCGGCATAGCGGGAGATCTCGGGAGCAGTACTTC. Protein sequence: CSANRHSGRSREQYF.

This clonotype has only a few counts. The rearrangement links TRBV4-3 to TRBJ2-1; D gene ambiguous. Trimming removed 1 base at V and 6 bases at J, with 10 bases between. Germline loops: CDR1 LGHNA, CDR2 YSLEER. The CDR3 spans 14 residues. CDR3 residues: CASSQGSGFNEQFF. The DNA for the CDR3 is TGCGCCAGCAGCCAAGGATCGGGCTTCAATGAGCAGTTCTTC.

This clonotype was counted at least ten times. The chain links TRBV11-2 to TRBJ2-1; TRBD1 agrees at 10 bases. The CDR3 totals 15 residues. From germline, CDR1 is SGHAT and CDR2 FQNNGV. V was pared by 3 bases and J by 8 bases, with 7 bases of the junction left unmatched. The CDR3 loop reads CASSLGPGQGYEQFF. Here the CDR3 DNA reads TGTGCCAGCAGCTTGGGACCGGGACAGGGGTATGAGCAGTTCTTC.

The V and J genes are TRBV9 and TRBJ2-3; D unresolved. Trimming removed 3 bases at V and 0 bases at J, with 11 bases between. The germline V gene has CDR1 SGDLS and CDR2 YYNGEE. This CDR3 has 15 amino acids. The CDR3: CASSGGSDSTDTQYF. The CDR3 DNA reads as TGTGCCAGCAGCGGGGGAAGCGATAGCACAGATACGCAGTATTTT.

This clonotype was recorded at least ten times. V gene TRBV5-1 combines with J gene TRBJ1-1; no firm D call. The CDR3 spans 14 residues. CDR1 and CDR2 from the germline V gene are SGHRS and YFSETQ. V lost 0 bases to trimming and J lost 8 bases, with 14 bases between them. As DNA, the CDR3 is TGCGCCAGCAGCTTGGTGTTGAATGTTGACGAAGCTTTCTTT. Its protein is CASSLVLNVDEAFF.

This clonotype was observed at least ten times. The chain couples TRBV7-9 to TRBJ2-1, with TRBD2 matching 14 bases. CDR3 length: 16 amino acids. Trimming removed 5 bases from V and 7 bases from J; junction bases left unmatched: 7. Germline CDR1 is SEHNR and CDR2 is FQNEAQ (reference sequence). Here the CDR3 reads CASSTTRTSGRNEQFF. The CDR3 bases are TGTGCCAGCAGCACAACCCGGACTAGCGGGAGGAATGAGCAGTTCTTC.

In this sample, this clonotype turned up a few times. The chain is built from TRBV3-1 and TRBJ2-5; D remains unclear. Germline V lookup: CDR1 LGHDT, CDR2 YNNKEL (reference sequence). This CDR3 has 12 residues. The V gene lost 7 bases and the J gene lost 0 bases, with 6 bases spanning the gap. The CDR3, as DNA: TGTGCCAGCAAGACTGACCAAGAGACCCAGTACTTC. This codes for CASKTDQETQYF.

This clonotype was seen many times. The V call is TRBV3-1, the J call TRBJ2-1; no clear D gene. CDR3 length: 14 amino acids. The germline V and J ends were trimmed by 1 base and 3 bases, with 7 bases remaining between them. From germline, CDR1 is LGHDT and CDR2 YNNKEL (reference sequence). DNA for the CDR3: TGTGCCAGCAGCCAAGGGCACATCTACAATGAGCAGTTCTTC. Translated, it gives CASSQGHIYNEQFF.

This clonotype appeared many times. V and J are TRBV12-3 or TRBV12-4 and TRBJ2-5; D is undetermined. The germline V and J ends were trimmed by 5 bases and 4 bases, with 5 bases remaining between them. This CDR3 comprises 11 residues. This chain's CDR3 is CASSILETQYF. The CDR3, as DNA: TGTGCCAGCAGTATCCTAGAGACCCAGTACTTC.

V gene TRBV12-3 or TRBV12-4 combines with J gene TRBJ1-1; D uncertain. The CDR3 is 15 amino acids. Trimming took 7 bases from V and 2 from J, leaving 17 bases between them. CDR3 coding DNA: TGTGCCAGCAACCGCCGGCGCGGCAGTAACACTGAAGCTTTCTTT. It is translated as CASNRRRGSNTEAFF.

The gene calls are TRBV28 and TRBJ2-7, with a possible D match to TRBD2 (6 bases). V lost 10 bases, J lost 9 bases, and 19 bases lay in between. CDR1 and CDR2 from the germline V gene are MDHEN and SYDVKM. The CDR3 has 12 amino acids. The CDR3 coding sequence is TGTGCCACTGGCGGTGGGGGGAGGCGGCAGTACTTC. Protein sequence: CATGGGGRRQYF. The variable domain in full, completed from reference TRBV28 and TRBJ2-7, reads DVKVTQSSRYLVKRTGEKVFLECVQDMDHENMFWYRQDPGLGLRLIYFSYDVKMKEKGDIPEGYSVSREKKERFSLILESASTNQTSMYLCATGGGGRRQYFGPGTRLTVT.

This clonotype was counted at least ten times. The CDR3 loop is CASSFGDSPSYEQYF. CDR3 nucleotide sequence: TGTGCCAGCAGCTTCGGGGATTCCCCCTCCTACGAGCAGTACTTC. V usage is TRBV5-6 and J usage is TRBJ2-7; D is possibly TRBD2 (5 bases). This CDR3 has 15 residues. The germline V gene encodes CDR1 SGHDT and CDR2 YYEEEE. V gave up 2 bases and J gave up 0 bases, with 12 bases separating them.

The chain carries TRBV2 and TRBJ2-7; 7 nucleotides match TRBD1. CDR1 and CDR2 (germline): SNHLY, FYNNEI. Germline trimming cut 4 bases from V and 7 bases from J; bases unmatched to any gene: 10. The CDR3 is made up of 14 amino acids. CDR3 sequence reads: CASSVPRGLEEQYF. The CDR3, as DNA: TGTGCCAGCAGTGTACCTAGGGGGCTCGAAGAGCAGTACTTC.

This clonotype was observed a handful of times. This sequence joins TRBV20-1 and TRBJ2-1, with D unclear. Germline values: CDR1 DFQATT, CDR2 SNEGSKA (reference sequence). V was cut by 6 bases and J by 4 bases, with 10 bases left in between. There are 12 residues in the CDR3. CDR3 bases: TGCAGTGCCCGCCCGGATTACAATGAGCAGTTCTTC. It codes for CSARPDYNEQFF.

V and J are TRBV7-2 and TRBJ1-1; D gene ambiguous. V gave up 0 bases and J gave up 4 bases, with 9 bases separating them. CDR3 size: 14 residues. Germline CDR1 reads SGHTA; CDR2 reads FQGNSA. CDR3 in amino acids: CASSLAGSFTEAFF. The CDR3, as DNA: TGTGCCAGCAGCTTAGCCGGATCGTTCACTGAAGCTTTCTTT.

This clonotype was recorded at least ten times. The rearrangement uses TRBV7-2 and TRBJ2-3; the match to TRBD1 covers 10 bases. Germline trimming cut 0 bases from V and 5 bases from J; bases unmatched to any gene: 5. CDR3 length equals 16 residues. Germline assignment: CDR1 SGHTA and CDR2 FQGNSA. For the CDR3, the DNA is TGTGCCAGCAGCTTAGCGTGGACAGGGGGAGGAGATACGCAGTATTTT. Protein: CASSLAWTGGGDTQYF.

This clonotype was picked up many times. The chain employs TRBV7-9 and TRBJ2-1; D unclear. The CDR3 runs to 14 residues. Germline V lookup: CDR1 SEHNR, CDR2 FQNEAQ (reference sequence). The germline V and J ends were trimmed by 6 bases and 9 bases, with 18 bases remaining between them. CDR3 in amino acids: CASSPSRAAVEQFF. Written as DNA, the CDR3 is TGTGCCAGCAGTCCCTCCCGTGCGGCTGTTGAGCAGTTCTTC.

J is TRBJ2-5 and V is TRBV20-1; possible D gene TRBD1, 6 bases. V was trimmed by 4 bases and J by 5 bases, leaving 14 bases between them. The V gene's germline CDR1 is DFQATT and CDR2 SNEGSKA (reference sequence). The CDR3 runs 13 residues. This CDR3 is CSAIRGGGETQYF. The CDR3, as DNA: TGCAGTGCTATCAGGGGCGGCGGGGAGACCCAGTACTTC.

There are many counts of this clonotype. This rearrangement joins TRBV5-1 to TRBJ2-3; 8 bases are a match to TRBD2. Trimming took 4 bases from V and 2 from J; bases not matched to a gene: 18. The CDR3 totals 19 residues. Per germline, CDR1 SGHRS and CDR2 YFSETQ. The CDR3 nucleotides are TGCGCCAGCAGCGACGGCTTAGCGGGGACTACTTTTCTCACAGATACGCAGTATTTT. Protein product: CASSDGLAGTTFLTDTQYF.

This clonotype was counted ten times or more. V is TRBV6-4 and J is TRBJ2-3, with 9 bases fitting TRBD1. CDR3 size: 14 residues. Germline V gene lookup returns CDR1 MRHNA and CDR2 SNTAGT. V lost 6 bases and J lost 4; bases outside the gene matches: 5. CDR3 in DNA: TGTGCCAGCAGGCCGGGACAGGGATCAGATACGCAGTATTTT. Translation: CASRPGQGSDTQYF.

This clonotype came up many times. V is TRBV20-1 and J is TRBJ1-2, with 10 bases matching TRBD1. The germline V gene encodes CDR1 DFQATT and CDR2 SNEGSKA (reference sequence). The CDR3 runs 16 residues. V lost 3 bases and J lost 4; bases outside the gene matches: 11. The CDR3 is CSASPGQGPDPYGYTF. Written as DNA, the CDR3 is TGCAGTGCTAGTCCGGGACAGGGGCCGGACCCCTATGGCTACACCTTC.

The chain joins TRBV18 to TRBJ2-3; 10 bases agree with TRBD2. The CDR3 sequence is 15 residues long. The trim removed 6 bases at V and 2 bases at J, leaving 5 bases unmatched. Per germline, CDR1 KGHSH and CDR2 LQKENI. CDR3 amino acids: CASSPTSGVTDTQYF. As DNA, the CDR3 is TGTGCCAGCTCCCCTACTAGCGGGGTCACAGATACGCAGTATTTT.

This clonotype turned up a few times. The chain combines TRBV19 with TRBJ1-2, with D perhaps TRBD1 (5 bases). The CDR3 totals 15 residues. The germline CDR1 and CDR2 sequences are LNHDA and SQIVND (reference sequence). V was shortened by 7 bases and J by 5 bases, with 20 bases between the two germline ends. CDR3 residues: CASTLPGLNPYGYTF. The CDR3 DNA follows: TGTGCCAGTACCCTTCCGGGACTCAATCCGTATGGCTACACCTTC.

The chain couples TRBV5-6 to TRBJ2-7; the D gene could be TRBD1 or TRBD2 (5 bases each). Germline CDR1 is SGHDT and CDR2 is YYEEEE. The CDR3 has 14 residues. V lost 0 bases to trimming and J lost 3 bases, with 10 bases between them. The DNA for the CDR3 is TGTGCCAGCAGCTTGGGAGGGGACGACTACGAGCAGTACTTC. Translated: CASSLGGDDYEQYF. Full variable domain (outside the CDR3, taken from reference TRBV5-6 and TRBJ2-7): DAGVTQSPTHLIKTRGQQVTLRCSPKSGHDTVSWYQQALGQGPQFIFQYYEEEERQRGNFPDRFSGHQFPNYSSELNVNALLLGDSALYLCASSLGGDDYEQYFGPGTRLTVT.

V and J are TRBV18 and TRBJ1-4; 7 bases align to TRBD1. CDR1 is KGHSH and CDR2 is LQKENI in the germline V gene. CDR3 length equals 14 residues. V was pared by 5 bases and J by 7 bases, with 7 bases of the junction left unmatched. In DNA, the CDR3 is TGTGCCAGCTCAGCGACAGGGAACGGTGAAAAACTGTTTTTT. Protein product: CASSATGNGEKLFF.

This clonotype was seen a few times. The V call is TRBV7-3, the J call TRBJ2-1; tentatively, D is TRBD1 (5 bases). The length of the CDR3 is 14 residues. With 3 bases removed from V and 6 bases from J, the gap between germline ends came to 12 bases. Germline values: CDR1 SGHTA, CDR2 FQGTGA. CDR3 sequence: CASSFETDSNEQFF. The CDR3 region has the DNA TGTGCCAGCAGCTTCGAGACAGACAGCAATGAGCAGTTCTTC.

This clonotype turned up a few times. The V call is TRBV5-1, the J call TRBJ2-7, with TRBD1 as a possible D gene (5 bases). The CDR3 covers 14 residues. The germline V gene encodes CDR1 SGHRS and CDR2 YFSETQ. V was shortened by 2 bases and J by 2 bases, with 11 bases between the two germline ends. CDR3 in amino acids: CASSLEGVPYEQYF. DNA of the CDR3: TGCGCCAGCAGCTTAGAAGGGGTCCCCTACGAGCAGTACTTC.